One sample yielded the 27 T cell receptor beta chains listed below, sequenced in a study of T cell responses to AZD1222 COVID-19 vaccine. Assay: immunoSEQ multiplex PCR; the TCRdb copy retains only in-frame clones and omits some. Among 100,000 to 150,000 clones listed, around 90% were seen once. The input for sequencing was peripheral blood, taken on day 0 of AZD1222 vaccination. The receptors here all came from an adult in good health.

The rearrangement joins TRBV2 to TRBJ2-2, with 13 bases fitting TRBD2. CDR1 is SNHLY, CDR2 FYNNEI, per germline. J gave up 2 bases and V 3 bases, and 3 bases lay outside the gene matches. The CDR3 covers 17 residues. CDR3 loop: CASSDRLAGGNTGELFF. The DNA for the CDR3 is TGTGCCAGCAGTGATAGACTAGCGGGGGGCAACACCGGGGAGCTGTTTTTT.

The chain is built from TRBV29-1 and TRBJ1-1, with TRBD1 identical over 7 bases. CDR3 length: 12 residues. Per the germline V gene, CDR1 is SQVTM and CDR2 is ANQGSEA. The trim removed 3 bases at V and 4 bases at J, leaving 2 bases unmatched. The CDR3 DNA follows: TGCAGCGTTGACAGGGGGAGCACTGAAGCTTTCTTT. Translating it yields CSVDRGSTEAFF.

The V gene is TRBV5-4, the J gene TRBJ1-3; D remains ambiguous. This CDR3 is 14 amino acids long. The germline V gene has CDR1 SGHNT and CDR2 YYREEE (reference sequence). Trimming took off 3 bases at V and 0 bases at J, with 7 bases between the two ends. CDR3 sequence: CASSYQASGNTIYF. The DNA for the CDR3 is TGTGCCAGCAGCTACCAAGCCTCTGGAAACACCATATATTTT. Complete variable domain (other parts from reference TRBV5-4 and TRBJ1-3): ETGVTQSPTHLIKTRGQQVTLRCSSQSGHNTVSWYQQALGQGPQFIFQYYREEENGRGNFPPRFSGLQFPNYSSELNVNALELDDSALYLCASSYQASGNTIYFGEGSWLTVV.

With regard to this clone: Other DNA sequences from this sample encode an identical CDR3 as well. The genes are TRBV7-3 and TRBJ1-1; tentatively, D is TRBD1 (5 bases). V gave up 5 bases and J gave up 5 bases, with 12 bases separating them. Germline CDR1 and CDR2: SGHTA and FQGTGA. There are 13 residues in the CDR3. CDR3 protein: CASSPQGGTEAFF. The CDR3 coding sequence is TGTGCCAGCAGCCCCCAGGGAGGGACTGAAGCTTTCTTT.

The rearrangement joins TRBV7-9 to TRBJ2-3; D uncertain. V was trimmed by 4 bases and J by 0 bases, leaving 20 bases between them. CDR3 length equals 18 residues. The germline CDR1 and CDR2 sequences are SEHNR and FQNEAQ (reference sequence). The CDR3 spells CASSYSFPVVTSTDTQYF. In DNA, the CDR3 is TGTGCCAGCAGCTATAGTTTCCCGGTAGTTACTAGCACAGATACGCAGTATTTT.

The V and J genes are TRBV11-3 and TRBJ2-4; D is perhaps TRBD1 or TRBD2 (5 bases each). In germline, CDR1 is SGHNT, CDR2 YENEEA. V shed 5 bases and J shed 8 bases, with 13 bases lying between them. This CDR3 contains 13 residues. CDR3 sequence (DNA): TGTGCCAGCAGCCAAAGTAGGGGAGACATTCAGTACTTC. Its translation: CASSQSRGDIQYF.

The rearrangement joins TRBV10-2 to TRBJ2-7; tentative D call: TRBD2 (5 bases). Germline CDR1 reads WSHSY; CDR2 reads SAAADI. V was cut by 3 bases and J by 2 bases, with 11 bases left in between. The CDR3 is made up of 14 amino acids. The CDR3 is CASSDRRVPYEQYF. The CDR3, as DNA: TGCGCCAGCAGTGATAGGCGGGTCCCCTACGAGCAGTACTTC.

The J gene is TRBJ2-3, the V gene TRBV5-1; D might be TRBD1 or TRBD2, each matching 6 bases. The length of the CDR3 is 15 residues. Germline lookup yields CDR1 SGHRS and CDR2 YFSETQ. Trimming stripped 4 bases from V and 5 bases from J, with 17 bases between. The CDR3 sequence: CASSPEGGAGDTQYF. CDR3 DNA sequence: TGCGCCAGCAGCCCCGAGGGGGGCGCCGGAGATACGCAGTATTTT.

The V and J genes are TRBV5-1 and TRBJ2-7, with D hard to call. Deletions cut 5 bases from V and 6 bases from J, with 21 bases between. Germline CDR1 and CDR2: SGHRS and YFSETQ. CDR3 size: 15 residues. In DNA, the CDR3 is TGCGCCAGCAGTTTCGACACCTCAACGACCTTCGAGCAGTACTTC. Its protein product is CASSFDTSTTFEQYF.

CDR3 nucleotides: TGTGCCAGCAGTTACTCGAGCGGTGGGGAGACCCAGTACTTC. Its translation: CASSYSSGGETQYF. The genes are TRBV6-5 and TRBJ2-5; a possible D gene is TRBD2 (5 bases). The germline gives CDR1 MNHEY, CDR2 SVGAGI. Trimming took 0 bases from V and 5 from J, leaving 10 bases between them. The CDR3 contains 14 residues.

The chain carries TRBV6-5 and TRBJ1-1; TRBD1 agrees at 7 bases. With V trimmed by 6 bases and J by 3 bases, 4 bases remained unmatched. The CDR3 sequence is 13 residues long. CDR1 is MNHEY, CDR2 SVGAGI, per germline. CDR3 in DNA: TGTGCCAGCAGGGCGACAGGGTACACTGAAGCTTTCTTT. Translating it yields CASRATGYTEAFF.

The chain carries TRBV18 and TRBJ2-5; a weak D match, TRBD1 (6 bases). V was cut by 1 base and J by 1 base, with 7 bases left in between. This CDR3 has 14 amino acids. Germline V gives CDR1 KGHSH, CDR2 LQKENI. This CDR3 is CASSPQQGQETQYF. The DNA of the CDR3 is TGTGCCAGCTCACCACAACAGGGCCAAGAGACCCAGTACTTC.

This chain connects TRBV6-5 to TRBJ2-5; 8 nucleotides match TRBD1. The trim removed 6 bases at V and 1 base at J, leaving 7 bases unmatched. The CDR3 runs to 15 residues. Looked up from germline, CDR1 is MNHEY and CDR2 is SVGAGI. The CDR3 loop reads CASSVETGGQETQYF. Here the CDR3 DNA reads TGTGCCAGCAGCGTCGAAACAGGGGGCCAAGAGACCCAGTACTTC.

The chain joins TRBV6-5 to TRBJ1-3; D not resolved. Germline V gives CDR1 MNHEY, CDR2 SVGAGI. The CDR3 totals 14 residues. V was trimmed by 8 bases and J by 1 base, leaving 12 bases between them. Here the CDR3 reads CASYYSGSGNTIYF. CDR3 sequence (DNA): TGTGCCAGCTACTACTCAGGATCTGGAAACACCATATATTTT.

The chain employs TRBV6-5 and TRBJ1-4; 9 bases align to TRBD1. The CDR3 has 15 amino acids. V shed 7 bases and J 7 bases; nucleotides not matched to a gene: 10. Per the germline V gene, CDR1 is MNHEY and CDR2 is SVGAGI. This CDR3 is CASTQPGQGSEKLFF. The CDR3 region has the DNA TGTGCCAGCACTCAACCGGGACAGGGTAGTGAAAAACTGTTTTTT.

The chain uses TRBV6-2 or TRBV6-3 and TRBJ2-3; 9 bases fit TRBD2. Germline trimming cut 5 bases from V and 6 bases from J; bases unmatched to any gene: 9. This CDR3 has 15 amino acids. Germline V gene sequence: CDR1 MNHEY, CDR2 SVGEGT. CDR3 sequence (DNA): TGTGCCAGCAGTGAGCGGGGGGCCAATCCCGATACGCAGTATTTT. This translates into CASSERGANPDTQYF.

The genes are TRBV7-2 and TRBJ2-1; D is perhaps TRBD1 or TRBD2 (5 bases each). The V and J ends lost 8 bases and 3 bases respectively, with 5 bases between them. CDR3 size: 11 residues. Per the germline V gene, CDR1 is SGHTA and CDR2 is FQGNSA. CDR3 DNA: TGTGCCAGCGGGGGCTACAATGAGCAGTTCTTC. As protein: CASGGYNEQFF.

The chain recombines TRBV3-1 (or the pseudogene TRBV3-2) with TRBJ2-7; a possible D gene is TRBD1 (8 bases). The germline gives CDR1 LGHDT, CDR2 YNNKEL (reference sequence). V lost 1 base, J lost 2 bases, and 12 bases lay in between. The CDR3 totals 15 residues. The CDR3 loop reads CASSQGTGRAYEQYF. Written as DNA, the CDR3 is TGTGCCAGCAGCCAAGGGACAGGGAGGGCCTACGAGCAGTACTTC.

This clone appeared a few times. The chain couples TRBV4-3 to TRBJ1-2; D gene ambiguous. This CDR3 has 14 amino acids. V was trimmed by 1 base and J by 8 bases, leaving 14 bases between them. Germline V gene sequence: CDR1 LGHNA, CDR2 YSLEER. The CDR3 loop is CASSQGVEGVGYTF. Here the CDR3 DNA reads TGCGCCAGCAGCCAAGGGGTTGAGGGAGTGGGCTACACCTTC.

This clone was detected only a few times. The CDR3 DNA sequence: TGTGCCAGTAGTATCTCCAGAAACTATGGCTACACCTTC. It specifies CASSISRNYGYTF. The chain uses TRBV19 and TRBJ1-2; D is undetermined. Germline lookup yields CDR1 LNHDA and CDR2 SQIVND (reference sequence). CDR3 size: 13 residues. The germline V and J ends were trimmed by 3 bases and 2 bases, with 7 bases remaining between them.

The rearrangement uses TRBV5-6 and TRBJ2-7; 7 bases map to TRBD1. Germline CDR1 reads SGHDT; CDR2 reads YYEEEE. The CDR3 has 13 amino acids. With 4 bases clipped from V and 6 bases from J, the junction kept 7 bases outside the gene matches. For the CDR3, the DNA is TGTGCCAGCAGCCCCGACAGGGACCGCGAGCAGTACTTC. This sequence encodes CASSPDRDREQYF.

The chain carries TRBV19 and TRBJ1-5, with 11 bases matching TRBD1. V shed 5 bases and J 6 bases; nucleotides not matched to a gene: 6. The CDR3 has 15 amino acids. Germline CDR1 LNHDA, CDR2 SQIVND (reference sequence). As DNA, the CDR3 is TGTGCCAGTAGTGCTCGGACAGGGGGCGGTCAGCCCCAGCATTTT. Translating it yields CASSARTGGGQPQHF.

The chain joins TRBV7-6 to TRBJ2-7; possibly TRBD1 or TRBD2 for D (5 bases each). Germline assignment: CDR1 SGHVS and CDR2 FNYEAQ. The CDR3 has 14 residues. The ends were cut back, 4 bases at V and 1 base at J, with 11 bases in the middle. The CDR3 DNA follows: TGTGCCAGCAGCTCGAGAGGGGCTTCCTACGAGCAGTACTTC. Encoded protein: CASSSRGASYEQYF. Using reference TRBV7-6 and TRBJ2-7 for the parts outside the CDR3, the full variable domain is GAGVSQSPRYKVTKRGQDVALRCDPISGHVSLYWYRQALGQGPEFLTYFNYEAQQDKSGLPNDRFSAERPEGSISTLTIQRTEQRDSAMYRCASSSRGASYEQYFGPGTRLTVT.

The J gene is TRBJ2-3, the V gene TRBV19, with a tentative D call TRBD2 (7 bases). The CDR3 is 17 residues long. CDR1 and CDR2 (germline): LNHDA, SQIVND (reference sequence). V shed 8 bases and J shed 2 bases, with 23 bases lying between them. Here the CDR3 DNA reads TGTGCCAGTTCTATGCAGGGGACTACGCCATACACAGATACGCAGTATTTT. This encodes CASSMQGTTPYTDTQYF.

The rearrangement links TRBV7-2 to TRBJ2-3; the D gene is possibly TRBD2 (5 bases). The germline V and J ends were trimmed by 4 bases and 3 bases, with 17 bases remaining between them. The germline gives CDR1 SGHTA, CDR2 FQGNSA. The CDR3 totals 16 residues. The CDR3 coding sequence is TGTGCCAGCAGCTCCCTTCTAGTCCGGAGGACAGATACGCAGTATTTT. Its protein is CASSSLLVRRTDTQYF.

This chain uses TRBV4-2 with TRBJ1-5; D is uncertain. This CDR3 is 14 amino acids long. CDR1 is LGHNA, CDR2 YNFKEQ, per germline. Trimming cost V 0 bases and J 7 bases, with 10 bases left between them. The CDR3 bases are TGTGCCAGCAGCCAAGACAGGCCTCGACAGCCCCAGCATTTT. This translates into CASSQDRPRQPQHF.

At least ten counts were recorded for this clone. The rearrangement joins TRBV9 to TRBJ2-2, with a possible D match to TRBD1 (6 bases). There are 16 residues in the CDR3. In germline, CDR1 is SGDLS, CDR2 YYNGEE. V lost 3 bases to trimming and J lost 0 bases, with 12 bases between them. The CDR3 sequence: CASSASGHANTGELFF. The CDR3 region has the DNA TGTGCCAGCAGCGCGTCGGGACACGCGAACACCGGGGAGCTGTTTTTT. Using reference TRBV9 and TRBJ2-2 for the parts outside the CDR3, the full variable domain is DSGVTQTPKHLITATGQRVTLRCSPRSGDLSVYWYQQSLDQGLQFLIQYYNGEERAKGNILERFSAQQFPDLHSELNLSSLELGDSALYFCASSASGHANTGELFFGEGSRLTVL.